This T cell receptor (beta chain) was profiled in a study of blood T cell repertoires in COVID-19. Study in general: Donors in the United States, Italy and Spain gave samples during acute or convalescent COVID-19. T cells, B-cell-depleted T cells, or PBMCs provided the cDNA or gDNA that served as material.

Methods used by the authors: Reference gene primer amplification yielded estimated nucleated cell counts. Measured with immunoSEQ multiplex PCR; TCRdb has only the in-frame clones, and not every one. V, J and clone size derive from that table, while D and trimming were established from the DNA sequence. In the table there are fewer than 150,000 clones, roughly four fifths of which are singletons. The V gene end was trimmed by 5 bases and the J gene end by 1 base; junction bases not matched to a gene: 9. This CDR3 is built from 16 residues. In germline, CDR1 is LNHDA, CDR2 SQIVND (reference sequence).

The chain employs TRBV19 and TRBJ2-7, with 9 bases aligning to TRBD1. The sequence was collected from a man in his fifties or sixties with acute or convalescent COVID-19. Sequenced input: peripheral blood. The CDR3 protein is CASSSHYDRGSYEQYF. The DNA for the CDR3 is TGTGCCAGTAGTTCTCATTATGACAGGGGGTCCTACGAGCAGTACTTC.